A single sample gave rise to the 14 T cell receptor beta chains below, sequenced in a study of T cell clones after liver transplantation. Assay: immunoSEQ multiplex PCR; the TCRdb copy retains only in-frame clones and omits some. Among about 58,000 clones listed, less than 85% were seen once. The sequencing here drew on CD4+ T cells from blood, taken at the roughly 16-month timepoint. Receptor source: a human patient who received a liver transplant. The graft donor may be the source of some T cells.

The chain combines TRBV28 with TRBJ2-1; 10 positions match TRBD2. This CDR3 contains 15 residues. Trimming took 5 bases from V and 7 from J; bases not matched to a gene: 8. Looked up from germline, CDR1 is MDHEN and CDR2 is SYDVKM. The CDR3 DNA follows: TGTGCCAGCAGTGAGCTAGCGGGAGCGGGTAATGAGCAGTTCTTC. Translation gives CASSELAGAGNEQFF.

The V call is TRBV5-8, the J call TRBJ2-2; TRBD1 agrees at 11 bases. The CDR3 length is 16 residues. The trim removed 6 bases at V and 3 bases at J, leaving 7 bases unmatched. Germline V gene lookup returns CDR1 SGHTS and CDR2 YDEGEE. CDR3 protein: CASTLRDRGDTGELFF. CDR3 nucleotide sequence: TGTGCCAGCACACTCCGGGACAGGGGGGACACCGGGGAGCTGTTTTTT.

V gene TRBV19 combines with J gene TRBJ2-5, with D hard to call. V was trimmed by 7 bases and J by 10 bases, leaving 13 bases between them. The CDR3 has 11 residues. Germline loops: CDR1 LNHDA, CDR2 SQIVND (reference sequence). CDR3 coding DNA: TGTGCCAGTAAGGCCGGGTCCGACCAGTACTTC. Its protein product is CASKAGSDQYF. Complete variable domain (other parts from reference TRBV19 and TRBJ2-5): DGGITQSPKYLFRKEGQNVTLSCEQNLNHDAMYWYRQDPGQGLRLIYYSQIVNDFQKGDIAEGYSVSREKKESFPLTVTSAQKNPTAFYLCASKAGSDQYFGPGTRLLVL.

The chain is built from TRBV7-8 and TRBJ1-5, with D unclear. The CDR3 runs to 14 residues. The V gene lost 5 bases and the J gene lost 2 bases, with 10 bases spanning the gap. The germline gives CDR1 SGHVS, CDR2 FQNEAQ. CDR3 nucleotides: TGTGCCAGCAGCGCCCGGGAGGGCAATCAGCCCCAGCATTTT. Translation: CASSAREGNQPQHF.

This chain joins TRBV15 and TRBJ1-5; D not resolved. The CDR3 runs to 15 residues. Germline V gene lookup returns CDR1 LNHNV and CDR2 YYDKDF (reference sequence). Trimming shortened V by 0 bases and J by 3 bases, and 9 bases separated the two germline ends. The CDR3 DNA sequence: TGTGCCACCAGCAGAGACGGGTCGAACAATCAGCCCCAGCATTTT. It codes for CATSRDGSNNQPQHF. The variable domain in full, with the rest retrieved from reference TRBV15 and TRBJ1-5, is DAMVIQNPRYQVTQFGKPVTLSCSQTLNHNVMYWYQQKSSQAPKLLFHYYDKDFNNEADTPDNFQSRRPNTSFCFLDIRSPGLGDTAMYLCATSRDGSNNQPQHFGDGTRLSIL.

The rearrangement links TRBV9 to TRBJ2-5; maybe TRBD1 (6 bases). The CDR3 contains 14 residues. Per germline, CDR1 SGDLS and CDR2 YYNGEE. Trimming left V 0 bases short and J 5 bases short, with 11 bases between. The CDR3 sequence is CASSVGRGWETQYF. The CDR3 DNA sequence: TGTGCCAGCAGCGTAGGCAGGGGTTGGGAGACCCAGTACTTC.

The chain employs TRBV18 and TRBJ1-2; D may be TRBD1 (6 bases). The CDR3 runs 14 residues. The V gene lost 1 base and the J gene lost 6 bases, with 12 bases spanning the gap. Germline CDR1 is KGHSH and CDR2 is LQKENI. For the CDR3, the DNA is TGTGCCAGCTCACCACGAACAACAGGGCATGGCTACACCTTC. Translated: CASSPRTTGHGYTF.

In this sample, this clone turned up once. This chain uses TRBV18 with TRBJ1-6, with D perhaps TRBD1 (6 bases). V lost 3 bases, J lost 8 bases, and 17 bases lay in between. This CDR3 spans 16 amino acids. The germline V gene has CDR1 KGHSH and CDR2 LQKENI. The CDR3: CASSPRTAMADSPLHF. CDR3 DNA sequence: TGTGCCAGCTCACCTAGGACAGCGATGGCCGATTCACCCCTCCACTTT.

This chain uses TRBV30 with TRBJ2-3, with 7 bases matching TRBD1. This CDR3 region has 17 residues. With V trimmed by 1 base and J by 4 bases, 14 bases remained unmatched. From germline, CDR1 is GTSNPN and CDR2 SVGIG (reference sequence). CDR3 sequence: CAWSEQGSHVGADTQYF. The CDR3 DNA reads TGTGCCTGGAGTGAACAGGGGAGCCATGTGGGTGCAGATACGCAGTATTTT.

V usage is TRBV5-6 and J usage is TRBJ1-1, with 7 bases fitting TRBD1. Germline trimming cut 3 bases from V and 8 bases from J; bases unmatched to any gene: 10. The CDR3 runs to 14 residues. Looked up from germline, CDR1 is SGHDT and CDR2 is YYEEEE. The CDR3 sequence is CASSYSGTEFEAFF. In nucleotides, the CDR3 is TGTGCCAGCAGCTACTCCGGGACAGAGTTCGAAGCTTTCTTT.

The rearrangement links TRBV7-2 to TRBJ1-1; 8 bases agree with TRBD1. The germline gives CDR1 SGHTA, CDR2 FQGNSA. This CDR3 is built from 14 residues. Trimming cost V 4 bases and J 10 bases; bases outside gene matches: 11. DNA of the CDR3: TGTGCCAGCAGCTCATCAGAGACAGGGGTGTCAGCTTTCTTT. Translated, it gives CASSSSETGVSAFF. The full variable domain, its missing parts supplied by reference TRBV7-2 and TRBJ1-1, is GAGVSQSPSNKVTEKGKDVELRCDPISGHTALYWYRQSLGQGLEFLIYFQGNSAPDKSGLPSDRFSAERTGGSVSTLTIQRTQQEDSAVYLCASSSSETGVSAFFGQGTRLTVV.

The V call is TRBV14, the J call TRBJ2-6; possible D gene TRBD1, 6 bases. V was cut by 0 bases and J by 0 bases, with 15 bases left in between. Germline V CDR1 and CDR2: SGHDN, FVKESK. The CDR3 runs 19 residues. Here the CDR3 reads CASSQENRVGVSGANVLTF. For the CDR3, the DNA is TGTGCCAGCAGCCAAGAGAACAGGGTGGGAGTCTCTGGGGCCAACGTCCTGACTTTC.

This clone has a handful of counts. The chain joins TRBV5-1 to TRBJ1-3; D not resolved. Trimming took 0 bases from V and 2 from J, leaving 3 bases between them. This CDR3 comprises 13 residues. Germline V gene sequence: CDR1 SGHRS, CDR2 YFSETQ. CDR3 loop: CASSLEAGNTIYF. The CDR3 coding sequence is TGCGCCAGCAGCTTGGAGGCTGGAAACACCATATATTTT.

The gene calls are TRBV5-5 and TRBJ1-1, with a tentative D call TRBD1 (5 bases). The CDR3 has 14 residues. Germline V lookup: CDR1 SGHKS, CDR2 YYEKEE (reference sequence). V lost 0 bases and J lost 3, with 9 bases in between. The CDR3 nucleotides are TGTGCCAGCAGCTTGGTTGTGGGGGACACTGAAGCTTTCTTT. It yields the protein CASSLVVGDTEAFF. The full variable domain, with the rest looked up from reference TRBV5-5 and TRBJ1-1, is DAGVTQSPTHLIKTRGQQVTLRCSPISGHKSVSWYQQVLGQGPQFIFQYYEKEERGRGNFPDRFSARQFPNYSSELNVNALLLGDSALYLCASSLVVGDTEAFFGQGTRLTVV.